The 13 T cell receptor beta chains given below trace back to one sample, sequenced in a study of shared clonotypes between healthy human individuals. Sequencing was performed with immunoSEQ multiplex PCR; in TCRdb, only in-frame clones are kept and a portion is missing. This table holds some 2,000,000 clones, roughly 96% found once. Sequences were obtained from naive CD4+ T cells sorted from blood. Subset here: CD45RA+ positively selected. These receptors all stem from a man between 18 and 29 years old in good health.

In its sample, this clone was seen a few times. The J gene is TRBJ1-6, the V gene TRBV7-2; TRBD1 matches 7 bases. The length of the CDR3 is 14 residues. Germline V gene sequence: CDR1 SGHTA, CDR2 FQGNSA. With 11 bases clipped from V and 4 bases from J, the junction kept 8 bases outside the gene matches. As DNA, the CDR3 is TGTGCCTCACGCCCGGGACAGTATAATTCACCCCTCCACTTT. It is translated as CASRPGQYNSPLHF.

This sequence joins TRBV20-1 and TRBJ2-1; 7 positions agree with TRBD1. The V gene's germline CDR1 is DFQATT and CDR2 SNEGSKA (reference sequence). The CDR3 is 11 amino acids. CDR3 DNA: TGCAGACCAGGGGGAAACAATGAGCAGTTCTTC. Translation gives CRPGGNNEQFF.

The chain has TRBV30 and TRBJ2-1, with a tentative D call TRBD2 (5 bases). The CDR3 is made up of 13 amino acids. V was pared by 4 bases and J by 6 bases, with 13 bases between. In germline, CDR1 is GTSNPN, CDR2 SVGIG (reference sequence). The CDR3 loop is CAWKLYGINEQFF. In nucleotides, the CDR3 is TGTGCCTGGAAATTATACGGGATCAATGAGCAGTTCTTC.

This CDR3 is CAGRRDSDSQYF. CDR3 nucleotides: TGTGCCGGACGGCGGGATAGCGACTCGCAGTATTTT. The chain links TRBV7-9 to TRBJ2-3; a possible D gene is TRBD2 (6 bases). Germline V gene data show CDR1 as SEHNR and CDR2 as FQNEAQ (reference sequence). CDR3 length equals 12 residues. V shed 11 bases and J shed 10 bases, with 19 bases lying between them.

The chain recombines TRBV13 with TRBJ2-1; TRBD1 agrees at 9 bases. The ends lost 5 bases at V and 4 bases at J; junction bases unmatched: 6. The CDR3 loop spans 15 amino acids. Germline CDR1 and CDR2: PRHDT and FYEKMQ (reference sequence). The CDR3 DNA follows: TGTGCCAGCAGCAAAACGACAGGGGGTTACAATGAGCAGTTCTTC. Protein product: CASSKTTGGYNEQFF. Combining the CDR3 with reference TRBV13 and TRBJ2-1 gives the whole variable domain AAGVIQSPRHLIKEKRETATLKCYPIPRHDTVYWYQQGPGQDPQFLISFYEKMQSDKGSIPDRFSAQQFSDYHSELNMSSLELGDSALYFCASSKTTGGYNEQFFGPGTRLTVL.

The chain is built from TRBV7-8 and TRBJ1-5; 7 bases are shared with TRBD1. Per germline, CDR1 SGHVS and CDR2 FQNEAQ. The V segment lost 3 bases and the J segment 4 bases; nucleotides outside the gene matches: 18. CDR3 length: 19 amino acids. This chain's CDR3 is CASSFTPGGGIGLNQPQHF. In DNA form, the CDR3 reads TGTGCCAGCAGCTTCACGCCAGGGGGAGGTATCGGTCTTAATCAGCCCCAGCATTTT.

The chain combines TRBV28 with TRBJ2-7; 7 bases agree with TRBD1. Germline CDR1 is MDHEN and CDR2 is SYDVKM. The V and J ends lost 5 bases and 4 bases, in that order; junction bases with no gene match: 14. This CDR3 contains 16 residues. CDR3: CASSPPFGQGVYEQYF. The CDR3 DNA reads as TGTGCCAGCAGTCCCCCTTTTGGGCAGGGGGTGTACGAGCAGTACTTC.

The chain combines TRBV6-1 with TRBJ1-1; a weak D match, TRBD1 (6 bases). The CDR3 contains 15 residues. Germline V gene data show CDR1 as MNHNS and CDR2 as SASEGT. The germline V and J ends were trimmed by 3 bases and 8 bases, with 19 bases remaining between them. This CDR3 reads CASSDGGGLVKEAFF. CDR3 coding DNA: TGTGCCAGCAGTGATGGGGGGGGCCTCGTAAAAGAAGCTTTCTTT.

This chain connects TRBV2 to TRBJ2-1, with 9 bases aligning to TRBD1. Germline V gene lookup returns CDR1 SNHLY and CDR2 FYNNEI. Germline trimming cut 6 bases from V and 9 bases from J; bases unmatched to any gene: 15. CDR3 size: 16 residues. The CDR3 DNA is TGTGCCAGCAGCCCGTTTCGGGACAGGGAGAAAGGTGAGCAGTTCTTC. This gives the protein CASSPFRDREKGEQFF.

This chain connects TRBV19 to TRBJ1-5; D remains unclear. This CDR3 is 17 amino acids long. Germline CDR1 reads LNHDA; CDR2 reads SQIVND (reference sequence). The V gene lost 0 bases and the J gene lost 0 bases, with 12 bases spanning the gap. The CDR3 DNA sequence: TGTGCCAGTAGTATAGATAGGTCGGCAAATAGCAATCAGCCCCAGCATTTT. Protein product: CASSIDRSANSNQPQHF.

The chain employs TRBV7-9 and TRBJ2-4; TRBD2 matches 8 bases. CDR1 is SEHNR, CDR2 FQNEAQ, per germline (reference sequence). Trimming at V came to 1 base and at J to 10 bases, leaving 9 bases not matched to a gene. This CDR3 has 15 residues. The chain's CDR3 is CASSLVESGRPIQYF. In nucleotides, the CDR3 is TGTGCCAGCAGCTTAGTGGAAAGCGGGAGACCGATTCAGTACTTC.

The rearrangement uses TRBV19 and TRBJ1-1; possibly TRBD1 for D (5 bases). Deletions cut 8 bases from V and 0 bases from J, with 13 bases between. The CDR3 has 14 amino acids. The germline gives CDR1 LNHDA, CDR2 SQIVND (reference sequence). The CDR3 nucleotides read TGTGCCAGTGCCACACAGGCAATGAACACTGAAGCTTTCTTT. Its translation: CASATQAMNTEAFF.

This clone was detected a few times. The chain is built from TRBV28 and TRBJ1-2; a possible D gene is TRBD1 (6 bases). V lost 6 bases and J lost 4, with 9 bases in between. CDR1 is MDHEN, CDR2 SYDVKM, per germline. The CDR3 consists of 12 residues. CDR3 bases: TGTGCCAGCAGACTACAGGGCTATGGCTACACCTTC. It codes for CASRLQGYGYTF.